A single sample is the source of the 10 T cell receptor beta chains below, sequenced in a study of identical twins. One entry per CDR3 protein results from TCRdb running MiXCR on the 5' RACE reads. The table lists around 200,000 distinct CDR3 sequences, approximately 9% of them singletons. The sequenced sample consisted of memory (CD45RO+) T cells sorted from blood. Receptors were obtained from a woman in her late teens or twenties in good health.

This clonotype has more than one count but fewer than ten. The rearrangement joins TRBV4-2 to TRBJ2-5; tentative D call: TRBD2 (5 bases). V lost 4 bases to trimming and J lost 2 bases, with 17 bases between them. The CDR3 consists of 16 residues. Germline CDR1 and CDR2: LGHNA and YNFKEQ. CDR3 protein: CASSPARGLLQETQYF. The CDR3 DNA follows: TGTGCCAGCAGCCCTGCAAGAGGACTGCTTCAAGAGACCCAGTACTTC.

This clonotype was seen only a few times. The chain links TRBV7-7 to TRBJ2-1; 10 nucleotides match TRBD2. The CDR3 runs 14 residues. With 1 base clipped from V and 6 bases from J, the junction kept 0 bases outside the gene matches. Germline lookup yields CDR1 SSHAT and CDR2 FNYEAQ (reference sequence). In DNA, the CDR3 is TGTGCCAGCAGCTTAGGGACTAGCGGCAATGAGCAGTTCTTC. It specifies CASSLGTSGNEQFF.

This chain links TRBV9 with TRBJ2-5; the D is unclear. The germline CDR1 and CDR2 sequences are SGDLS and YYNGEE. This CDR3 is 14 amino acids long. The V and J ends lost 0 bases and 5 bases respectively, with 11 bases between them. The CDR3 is CASSVEGLGETQYF. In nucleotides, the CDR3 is TGTGCCAGCAGCGTAGAAGGTCTCGGCGAGACCCAGTACTTC.

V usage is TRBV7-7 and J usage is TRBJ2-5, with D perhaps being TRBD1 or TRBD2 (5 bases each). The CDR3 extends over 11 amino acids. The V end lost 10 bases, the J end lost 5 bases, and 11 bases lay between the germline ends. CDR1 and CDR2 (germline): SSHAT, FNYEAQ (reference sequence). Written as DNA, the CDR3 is TGTGCCATCCGCAGGGAGGAGACCCAGTACTTC. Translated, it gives CAIRREETQYF. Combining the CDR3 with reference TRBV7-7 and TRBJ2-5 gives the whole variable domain GAGVSQSPRYKVTKRGQDVTLRCDPISSHATLYWYQQALGQGPEFLTYFNYEAQPDKSGLPSDRFSAERPEGSISTLTIQRTEQRDSAMYRCAIRREETQYFGPGTRLLVL.

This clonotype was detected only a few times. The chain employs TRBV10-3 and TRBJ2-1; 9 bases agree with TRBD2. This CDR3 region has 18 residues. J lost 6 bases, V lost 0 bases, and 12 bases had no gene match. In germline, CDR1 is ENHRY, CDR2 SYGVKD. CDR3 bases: TGTGCCATCAGTGAGTCTGGGGCGGGGGGGCGCTGGTCCAATGAGCAGTTCTTC. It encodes CAISESGAGGRWSNEQFF.

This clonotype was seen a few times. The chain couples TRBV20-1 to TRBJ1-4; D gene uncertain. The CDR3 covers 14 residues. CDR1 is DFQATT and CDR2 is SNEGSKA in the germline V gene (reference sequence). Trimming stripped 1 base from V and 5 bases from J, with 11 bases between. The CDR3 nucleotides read TGCAGTGCTAGAGCCCACGACGGAAATGAAAAACTGTTTTTT. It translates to CSARAHDGNEKLFF.

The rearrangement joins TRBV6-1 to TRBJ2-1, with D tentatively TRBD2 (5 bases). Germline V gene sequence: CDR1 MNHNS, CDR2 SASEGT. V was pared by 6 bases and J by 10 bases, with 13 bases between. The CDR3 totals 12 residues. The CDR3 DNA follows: TGTGCCAGCAGGAGACCTTCGGGAGAGCAGTTCTTC. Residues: CASRRPSGEQFF.

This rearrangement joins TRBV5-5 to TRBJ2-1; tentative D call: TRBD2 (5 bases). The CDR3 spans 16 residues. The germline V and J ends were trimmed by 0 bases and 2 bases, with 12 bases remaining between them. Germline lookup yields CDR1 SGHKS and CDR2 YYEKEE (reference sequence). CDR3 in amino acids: CASSLEASLPYNEQFF. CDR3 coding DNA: TGTGCCAGCAGCTTGGAGGCTAGCCTTCCCTACAATGAGCAGTTCTTC.

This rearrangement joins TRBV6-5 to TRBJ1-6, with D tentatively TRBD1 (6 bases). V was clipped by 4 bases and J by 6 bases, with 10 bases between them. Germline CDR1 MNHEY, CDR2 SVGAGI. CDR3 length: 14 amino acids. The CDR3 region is CASSLDSFNSPLHF. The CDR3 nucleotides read TGTGCCAGCAGTTTGGACAGCTTTAATTCACCCCTCCACTTT.

CDR3 region: CASRGAEAFF. CDR3 DNA: TGTGCCAGCCGGGGGGCTGAAGCTTTCTTT. This chain uses TRBV6-2 or TRBV6-3 with TRBJ1-1; D is perhaps TRBD1 (5 bases). The CDR3 runs to 10 residues. In germline, CDR1 is MNHEY, CDR2 SVGEGT. V was clipped by 8 bases and J by 6 bases, with 7 bases between them.